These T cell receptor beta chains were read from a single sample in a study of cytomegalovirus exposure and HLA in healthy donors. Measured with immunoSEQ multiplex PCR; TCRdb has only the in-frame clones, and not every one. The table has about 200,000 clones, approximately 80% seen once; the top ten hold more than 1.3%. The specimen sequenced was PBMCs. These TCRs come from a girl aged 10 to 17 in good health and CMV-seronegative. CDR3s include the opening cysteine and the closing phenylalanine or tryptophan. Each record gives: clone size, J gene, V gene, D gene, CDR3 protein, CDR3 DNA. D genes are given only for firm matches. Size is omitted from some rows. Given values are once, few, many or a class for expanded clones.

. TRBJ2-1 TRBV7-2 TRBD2 CASSLIAGGSYNEQFF TGTGCCAGCAGCCTAATAGCGGGGGGGTCCTACAATGAGCAGTTCTTC
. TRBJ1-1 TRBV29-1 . CSGQTQGSEAFF TGCAGCGGCCAGACACAGGGTTCTGAAGCTTTCTTT
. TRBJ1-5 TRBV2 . CASSDSLQPQHF TGTGCCAGCAGTGATTCCCTACAGCCCCAGCATTTT
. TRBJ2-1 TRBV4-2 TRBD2 CASSGLAGGGGAGFF TGTGCCAGCAGCGGACTAGCGGGAGGGGGCGGGGCGGGGTTCTTC
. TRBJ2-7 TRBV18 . CASSNGQLASYEQYF TGTGCCAGCTCAAACGGACAGTTGGCCTCCTACGAGCAGTACTTC
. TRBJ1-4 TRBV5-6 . CASSFYGEKLFF TGTGCCAGCAGCTTTTACGGGGAAAAACTGTTTTTT
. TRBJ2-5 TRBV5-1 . CASSLADWSRETQYF TGCGCCAGCAGCTTGGCTGACTGGTCGAGAGAGACCCAGTACTTC
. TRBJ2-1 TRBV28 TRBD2 CASSFAGGYNEQFF TGTGCCAGCAGTTTCGCGGGGGGGTACAATGAGCAGTTCTTC
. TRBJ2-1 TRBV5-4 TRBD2 CASSLTSGGSSYNEQFF TGTGCCAGCAGCCTGACTAGCGGGGGCAGCTCCTACAATGAGCAGTTCTTC
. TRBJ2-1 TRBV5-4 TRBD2 CASSGAVWRTSEGFGNEQFF TGTGCCAGCAGCGGGGCGGTTTGGAGGACTAGCGAGGGTTTTGGCAATGAGCAGTTCTTC
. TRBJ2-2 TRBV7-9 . CSSSLGGRVSTGELFF TGTTCCAGCAGCTTAGGAGGCAGGGTGAGCACCGGGGAGCTGTTTTTT
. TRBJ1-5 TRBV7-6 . CASSIQGGGNNQPQHF TGTGCCAGCAGCATCCAGGGAGGGGGAAACAATCAGCCCCAGCATTTT
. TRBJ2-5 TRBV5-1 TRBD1 CASSRTGGREETQYF TGCGCCAGCAGTCGGACAGGGGGCAGAGAAGAGACCCAGTACTTC
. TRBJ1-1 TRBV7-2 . CASNVGGNTEAFF TGTGCCAGCAACGTAGGGGGGAACACTGAAGCTTTCTTT
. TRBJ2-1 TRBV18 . CASSPAIALGLDNEQFF TGTGCCAGCTCGCCGGCGATTGCTTTGGGGCTTGACAATGAGCAGTTCTTC
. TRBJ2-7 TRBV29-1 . CSVDGGGPSYEQYF TGCAGCGTTGATGGAGGGGGCCCTTCCTACGAGCAGTACTTC
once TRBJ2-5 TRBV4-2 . CASRNRDSQETQYF TGTGCCAGCAGAAACCGGGACTCTCAAGAGACCCAGTACTTC
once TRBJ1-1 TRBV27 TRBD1 CASSSGTGMNTEAFF TGTGCCAGCAGTTCTGGGACAGGGATGAACACTGAAGCTTTCTTT
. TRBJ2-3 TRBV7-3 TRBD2 CASSPSSGTDTQYF TGTGCCAGCAGCCCCTCTAGCGGAACAGATACGCAGTATTTT
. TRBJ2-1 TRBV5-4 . CASSLADRTTNEQFF TGTGCCAGCAGCTTAGCGGACCGAACGACCAATGAGCAGTTCTTC
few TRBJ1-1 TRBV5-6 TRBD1 CASSEEGGQDMNTEAFF TGTGCCAGCAGCGAAGAGGGGGGACAGGATATGAACACTGAAGCTTTCTTT
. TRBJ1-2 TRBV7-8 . CASSSLGLGANYGYTF TGTGCCAGCAGCTCCCTAGGGCTGGGGGCGAACTATGGCTACACCTTC
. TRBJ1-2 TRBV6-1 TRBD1 CASSEGFGDRDLTDTF TGTGCCAGCAGTGAAGGGTTTGGGGACAGGGACTTAACGGACACCTTC
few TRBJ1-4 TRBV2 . CASRGALNEKLFF TGTGCCAGCAGAGGGGCCCTTAATGAAAAACTGTTTTTT